Each of the 27 T cell receptor beta chains below was sequenced from the same sample in a study of blood T cell repertoires in COVID-19. Some clones are missing from TCRdb's copy, which holds only in-frame ones; the method was immunoSEQ multiplex PCR. Among 95,000 to 150,000 clones listed, 81% were seen once. Sequencing input: peripheral blood. These receptors came from a woman aged 45-65 years with acute or convalescent COVID-19.

The chain is built from TRBV5-4 and TRBJ2-3; 10 nucleotides line up with TRBD1. Germline CDR1 reads SGHNT; CDR2 reads YYREEE (reference sequence). Losses at the gene ends were 2 bases for V and 5 bases for J; bases not matched to a gene: 5. The CDR3 runs 15 residues. The CDR3 nucleotides are TGTGCCAGCAGCTTTAGACAGGGGGCGAGAGATACGCAGTATTTT. It codes for CASSFRQGARDTQYF.

There are many counts of this clone. This chain uses TRBV27 with TRBJ2-1, with D unclear. Trimming pared 2 bases from V and 0 bases from J, leaving 8 bases between. This CDR3 spans 15 amino acids. Germline CDR1 and CDR2: MNHEY and SMNVEV (reference sequence). The CDR3 reads CASSLAVSSYNEQFF. In nucleotides, the CDR3 is TGTGCCAGCAGTTTAGCGGTAAGCTCCTACAATGAGCAGTTCTTC.

The V gene is TRBV19, the J gene TRBJ2-7; TRBD2 matches 8 bases. Germline CDR1 LNHDA, CDR2 SQIVND (reference sequence). CDR3 length equals 15 residues. Germline trimming cut 11 bases from V and 1 base from J; bases unmatched to any gene: 13. The CDR3: CAASGGTSGSYEQYF. CDR3 bases: TGTGCCGCGTCTGGCGGTACTAGCGGATCCTACGAGCAGTACTTC.

The rearrangement uses TRBV4-2 and TRBJ2-5, with 9 bases matching TRBD2. The germline V gene encodes CDR1 LGHNA and CDR2 YNFKEQ. V lost 4 bases, J lost 5 bases, and 11 bases stayed unmatched. CDR3 length: 16 residues. The CDR3 DNA reads as TGTGCCAGCAGCCCAGCAATTAGCGGGAGAAAGGAGACCCAGTACTTC. Protein sequence: CASSPAISGRKETQYF.

V and J are TRBV7-9 and TRBJ2-7; D is ambiguous. Germline V gene data show CDR1 as SEHNR and CDR2 as FQNEAQ (reference sequence). The CDR3 runs 13 residues. Trimming stripped 3 bases from V and 2 bases from J, with 8 bases between. The CDR3 reads CASSLSGTYEQYF. CDR3 in DNA: TGTGCCAGCAGCTTGTCGGGTACCTACGAGCAGTACTTC.

This chain links TRBV5-1 with TRBJ1-1; D possibly corresponds to TRBD1 (6 bases). Trimming took 4 bases from V and 6 from J, leaving 13 bases between them. The CDR3 runs to 13 residues. Germline V gene data show CDR1 as SGHRS and CDR2 as YFSETQ. CDR3 DNA sequence: TGCGCCAGCAGCGAGGACAGATGGGCTGAAGCTTTCTTT. Translated: CASSEDRWAEAFF.

The chain couples TRBV9 to TRBJ1-4; D is uncertain. The CDR3 is 14 amino acids. Germline V CDR1 and CDR2: SGDLS, YYNGEE. V was shortened by 8 bases and J by 0 bases, with 11 bases between the two germline ends. The CDR3 region has the DNA TGTGCCAGTGGCCCTGGTTCAACTAATGAAAAACTGTTTTTT. Translation: CASGPGSTNEKLFF.

V is TRBV30 and J is TRBJ1-4; D is undetermined. Trimming removed 3 bases from V and 6 bases from J, with 8 bases in between. CDR3 length: 12 amino acids. CDR1 GTSNPN and CDR2 SVGIG come from the germline V gene (reference sequence). In DNA, the CDR3 is TGTGCCTGGAGCCCTAGTTATGAAAAACTGTTTTTT. Residues: CAWSPSYEKLFF.

The V and J genes are TRBV28 and TRBJ2-2; 11 nucleotides agree with TRBD2. Unmatched junction bases numbered 4, after V lost 3 bases and J lost 4 bases. CDR3 length: 16 residues. Germline V gene lookup returns CDR1 MDHEN and CDR2 SYDVKM. The CDR3 nucleotides are TGTGCCAGCAGTTTGATAGCGGGAGGGTCCACCGGGGAGCTGTTTTTT. Amino acids: CASSLIAGGSTGELFF.

This rearrangement joins TRBV19 to TRBJ2-3; TRBD2 is a possible D gene (6 bases). Germline V CDR1 and CDR2: LNHDA, SQIVND (reference sequence). Trimming took 7 bases from V and 3 from J, leaving 20 bases between them. The CDR3 has 16 amino acids. The CDR3 protein is CASTLSSGLETDTQYF. CDR3 nucleotides: TGTGCCAGTACCCTATCCTCGGGACTCGAGACAGATACGCAGTATTTT.

The chain employs TRBV3-1 (or the pseudogene TRBV3-2) and TRBJ1-2; 7 positions agree with TRBD1. Germline loops: CDR1 LGHDT, CDR2 YNNKEL (reference sequence). J was trimmed by 2 bases and V by 3 bases; bases with no gene match: 3. This CDR3 contains 14 residues. The CDR3 nucleotides are TGTGCCAGCAGCCAGGAACAGGGGAACTATGGCTACACCTTC. Its protein is CASSQEQGNYGYTF.

This clone is a singleton in its sample. The V gene is TRBV6-5, the J gene TRBJ1-4, with D unresolved. Germline values: CDR1 MNHEY, CDR2 SVGAGI. V lost 6 bases and J 7 bases, leaving 15 bases between the germline ends. The CDR3 spans 14 residues. CDR3 coding DNA: TGTGCCAGCAGGATAAGAGGGTTGGCTGAAAAACTGTTTTTT. This gives the protein CASRIRGLAEKLFF.

This chain joins TRBV28 and TRBJ1-5, with 8 bases that match TRBD1. V trimming: 4 bases; J trimming: 2 bases; junction bases outside the gene matches: 16. Germline V gene sequence: CDR1 MDHEN, CDR2 SYDVKM. This CDR3 has 19 amino acids. CDR3 DNA: TGTGCCAGCAGTTGGGGGAGACGCCCAGGGGGCGATGGCAATCAGCCCCAGCATTTT. Its translation: CASSWGRRPGGDGNQPQHF.

The chain employs TRBV19 and TRBJ1-5; maybe TRBD1 (5 bases). The CDR3 spans 16 residues. Germline lookup yields CDR1 LNHDA and CDR2 SQIVND (reference sequence). The germline V and J ends were trimmed by 3 bases and 3 bases, with 15 bases remaining between them. DNA for the CDR3: TGTGCCAGTAGTATCGCTGACAGTGGGCTCAATCAGCCCCAGCATTTT. It codes for CASSIADSGLNQPQHF.

For this clone: At one boundary the junction diverges from the germline segment, which might be a read error. V is TRBV6-1 and J is TRBJ1-5, with TRBD1 as a possible D gene (5 bases). This CDR3 has 14 residues. Germline loops: CDR1 MNHNS, CDR2 SASEGT. CDR3 residues: CASREEGTDQPQHF. CDR3 coding DNA: TGTGCCAGCAGAGAAGAGGGGACTGATCAGCCCCAGCATTTT.

The genes are TRBV10-3 and TRBJ2-5, with 9 nucleotides matching TRBD2. Trimming at V came to 8 bases and at J to 2 bases, leaving 12 bases not matched to a gene. The CDR3 contains 16 residues. Germline V gives CDR1 ENHRY, CDR2 SYGVKD. CDR3 nucleotide sequence: TGTGCCATCTCGGGGGGGGGACTAGCCCTACAAGAGACCCAGTACTTC. This translates into CAISGGGLALQETQYF.

The rearrangement joins TRBV6-5 to TRBJ2-2, with D uncertain. Germline CDR1 MNHEY, CDR2 SVGAGI. Trimming removed 7 bases at V and 1 base at J, with 10 bases between. The CDR3 is 14 residues long. CDR3 sequence: CASTRTENTGELFF. CDR3 nucleotides: TGTGCCAGCACCAGAACAGAGAACACCGGGGAGCTGTTTTTT.

The genes are TRBV28 and TRBJ1-1, with TRBD1 matching 7 bases. J was trimmed by 3 bases and V by 5 bases; bases with no gene match: 9. The CDR3 has 15 amino acids. The germline CDR1 and CDR2 sequences are MDHEN and SYDVKM. The CDR3 loop reads CASSVTGLGDTEAFF. The CDR3 bases are TGTGCCAGCAGTGTGACAGGGTTAGGGGACACTGAAGCTTTCTTT.

J is TRBJ2-5 and V is TRBV5-1, with a tentative D call TRBD2 (5 bases). This CDR3 contains 12 residues. The germline V gene has CDR1 SGHRS and CDR2 YFSETQ. V was shortened by 1 base and J by 4 bases, with 5 bases between the two germline ends. The chain's CDR3 is CASSLSGETQYF. DNA for the CDR3: TGCGCCAGCAGCTTGAGCGGAGAGACCCAGTACTTC.

This clone occurred a few times. The V call is TRBV3-1 (or the pseudogene TRBV3-2), the J call TRBJ2-5; D is possibly TRBD2 (6 bases). Per germline, CDR1 LGHDT and CDR2 YNNKEL (reference sequence). The length of the CDR3 is 13 residues. The V end lost 4 bases, the J end lost 7 bases, and 13 bases lay between the germline ends. CDR3 protein: CASSPDKAGTQYF. DNA of the CDR3: TGTGCCAGCAGCCCAGATAAAGCGGGGACCCAGTACTTC.

The rearrangement uses TRBV3-1 (or the pseudogene TRBV3-2) and TRBJ1-2; possibly TRBD1 for D (6 bases). The CDR3 consists of 15 residues. Germline V gene lookup returns CDR1 LGHDT and CDR2 YNNKEL (reference sequence). V was pared by 0 bases and J by 7 bases, with 15 bases between. CDR3 in DNA: TGTGCCAGCAGCCAAGACGGAAACAGGGTGGCTGGCTACACCTTC. Its translation is CASSQDGNRVAGYTF.

The chain carries TRBV15 and TRBJ2-5; 11 nucleotides agree with TRBD2. V was clipped by 2 bases and J by 5 bases; unmatched bases: 4. Germline V gene data show CDR1 as LNHNV and CDR2 as YYDKDF (reference sequence). This CDR3 contains 15 residues. This CDR3 is CATSRLAGGVETQYF. Written as DNA, the CDR3 is TGTGCCACCAGCAGATTAGCGGGAGGGGTGGAGACCCAGTACTTC.

The rearrangement links TRBV3-1 (or the pseudogene TRBV3-2) to TRBJ1-5; 7 bases map to TRBD1. V shed 1 base and J 0 bases; nucleotides not matched to a gene: 3. The CDR3 spans 16 residues. The germline CDR1 and CDR2 sequences are LGHDT and YNNKEL (reference sequence). The CDR3 here is CASSQAGGYSNQPQHF. CDR3 bases: TGTGCCAGCAGCCAAGCAGGGGGGTATAGCAATCAGCCCCAGCATTTT.

The sample holds one count of this clone. This sequence joins TRBV27 and TRBJ1-2; D ambiguous. CDR1 and CDR2 from the germline V gene are MNHEY and SMNVEV (reference sequence). The V end lost 0 bases, the J end lost 0 bases, and 11 bases lay between the germline ends. The CDR3 length is 16 residues. CDR3 protein: CASSLSKQASNYGYTF. DNA for the CDR3: TGTGCCAGCAGTTTATCGAAGCAGGCGTCTAACTATGGCTACACCTTC.

The chain joins TRBV3-1 (or the pseudogene TRBV3-2) to TRBJ2-2, with TRBD2 matching over 7 bases. This CDR3 has 15 residues. J gave up 5 bases and V 1 base, and 4 bases lay outside the gene matches. Germline V gene sequence: CDR1 LGHDT, CDR2 YNNKEL (reference sequence). CDR3 DNA sequence: TGTGCCAGCAGCCAAGGGGGGACTAAGACCGGGGAGCTGTTTTTT. Translation gives CASSQGGTKTGELFF.

V and J are TRBV28 and TRBJ2-1; 7 bases fit TRBD2. The CDR3 loop spans 16 amino acids. Looked up from germline, CDR1 is MDHEN and CDR2 is SYDVKM. V lost 5 bases to trimming and J lost 9 bases; unmatched junction nucleotides: 16. CDR3 sequence: CASSTPGQGGIGEQFF. The CDR3 coding sequence is TGTGCCAGCAGTACCCCAGGGCAGGGAGGGATCGGTGAGCAGTTCTTC.

The chain combines TRBV9 with TRBJ1-1; D gene ambiguous. V was pared by 4 bases and J by 3 bases, with 10 bases between. This CDR3 has 13 amino acids. CDR1 is SGDLS, CDR2 YYNGEE, per germline. The CDR3 coding sequence is TGTGCCAGCAGCCCCCTCCCGGACACTGAAGCTTTCTTT. Its protein product is CASSPLPDTEAFF.